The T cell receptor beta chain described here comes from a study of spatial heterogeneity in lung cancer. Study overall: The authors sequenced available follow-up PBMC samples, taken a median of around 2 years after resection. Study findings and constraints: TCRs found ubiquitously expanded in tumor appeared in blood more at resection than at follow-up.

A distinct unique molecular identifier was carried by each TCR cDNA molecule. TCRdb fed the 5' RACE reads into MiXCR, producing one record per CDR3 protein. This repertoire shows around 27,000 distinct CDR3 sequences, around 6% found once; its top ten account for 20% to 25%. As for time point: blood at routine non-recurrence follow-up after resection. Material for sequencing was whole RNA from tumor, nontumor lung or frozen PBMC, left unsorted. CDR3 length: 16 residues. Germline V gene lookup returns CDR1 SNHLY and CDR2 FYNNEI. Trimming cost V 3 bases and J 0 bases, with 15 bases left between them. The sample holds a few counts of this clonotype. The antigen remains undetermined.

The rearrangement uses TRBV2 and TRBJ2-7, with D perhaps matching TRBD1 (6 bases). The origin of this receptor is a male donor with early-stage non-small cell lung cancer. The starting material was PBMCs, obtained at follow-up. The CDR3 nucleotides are TGTGCCAGCAGTGATCTAGGTACAGGGCTCTCCTACGAGCAGTACTTC. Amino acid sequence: CASSDLGTGLSYEQYF.